A selection of T cell receptor beta chains follows, all from one sample in a study of cytomegalovirus exposure and HLA in healthy donors. Repertoires were generated with immunoSEQ multiplex PCR, while TCRdb's copy carries only in-frame clones and drops some. The sample records 120,000 or so clones, 60% to 85% being singletons. Sequenced material: PBMCs. The receptors shown here come from a young man in good health and CMV-seronegative. Both conserved end residues are part of each CDR3. The order of the fields is V gene, clone size, J gene, D gene, CDR3 protein, CDR3 DNA. D genes are given only for firm matches. Clone size, where shown, is once, few, many, or a class for clones that have expanded.

TRBV7-2	-	TRBJ2-7	TRBD1	CASSNLVRGNYEQYF	TGTGCCAGCAGCAATCTCGTCAGGGGGAACTACGAGCAGTACTTC
TRBV5-5	-	TRBJ1-2	-	CASSPFGGANYGYTF	TGTGCCAGCAGCCCCTTCGGGGGGGCCAACTATGGCTACACCTTC
TRBV18	-	TRBJ1-5	TRBD1	CASSLTLLGTGDQPQHF	TGTGCCAGCTCATTGACGTTGTTAGGGACAGGGGACCAGCCCCAGCATTTT
TRBV6-6	once	TRBJ2-1	-	CASSHGSEQFF	TGTGCCAGCAGCCACGGGAGTGAGCAGTTCTTC
TRBV7-3	-	TRBJ2-5	-	CASGAGYQETQYF	TGTGCCAGCGGGGCGGGGTACCAAGAGACCCAGTACTTC
TRBV6-1	-	TRBJ1-2	TRBD1	CASVNRGEDYGYTF	TGTGCCAGCGTTAACAGGGGCGAAGACTATGGCTACACCTTC
TRBV5-1	-	TRBJ2-5	-	CASSDLQGGLQETQYF	TGCGCCAGCAGCGATCTACAGGGCGGATTACAAGAGACCCAGTACTTC
TRBV5-1	-	TRBJ2-1	TRBD2	CASSLGLAGGYNEQFF	TGCGCCAGCAGCTTGGGACTAGCGGGAGGGTACAATGAGCAGTTCTTC
TRBV25-1	-	TRBJ1-1	TRBD1	CASSAYRGEDTEAFF	TGTGCCAGCAGTGCGTACAGGGGGGAGGACACTGAAGCTTTCTTT
TRBV6-5	-	TRBJ1-2	-	CASSPEGINYGYTF	TGTGCCAGCAGCCCTGAGGGTATTAACTATGGCTACACCTTC
TRBV6-5	-	TRBJ2-3	-	CASSYGGPTDTQYF	TGTGCCAGCAGTTACGGGGGCCCCACAGATACGCAGTATTTT
TRBV10-3	-	TRBJ2-1	TRBD2	CAISRWEGSSYNEQFF	TGTGCCATCAGTCGGTGGGAGGGCAGCTCCTACAATGAGCAGTTCTTC
TRBV2	-	TRBJ2-2	TRBD1	CASRRDRVINTGELFF	TGTGCCAGCAGAAGGGACAGGGTAATTAACACCGGGGAGCTGTTTTTT
TRBV27	-	TRBJ1-5	TRBD1	CASSTTGSNQPQHF	TGTGCCAGCAGCACGACAGGGAGCAATCAGCCCCAGCATTTT
TRBV27	-	TRBJ1-1	-	CASTGQLNTEAFF	TGTGCCAGTACGGGACAACTAAACACTGAAGCTTTCTTT
TRBV13	few	TRBJ1-4	TRBD1	CASSSRDRVEKLFF	TGTGCCAGCAGCTCCCGGGACAGGGTTGAAAAACTGTTTTTT
TRBV7-6	few	TRBJ2-3	TRBD1	CASSPDRGLADTQYF	TGTGCCAGCAGCCCCGACAGGGGGCTAGCAGATACGCAGTATTTT
TRBV5-1	-	TRBJ2-2	TRBD2	CASSSGEGRNTGELFF	TGCGCCAGCAGCTCCGGGGAGGGGAGGAACACCGGGGAGCTGTTTTTT
TRBV5-1	-	TRBJ1-2	-	CASSLEGGLQGNGYTF	TGCGCCAGCAGCTTGGAAGGGGGTTTACAGGGAAATGGCTACACCTTC
TRBV10-1	-	TRBJ2-1	TRBD2	CASSEGLAGNEQFF	TGCGCCAGCAGTGAGGGACTAGCGGGAAATGAGCAGTTCTTC
TRBV13	-	TRBJ2-1	-	CASSSGGSEQFF	TGTGCCAGCAGCTCCGGGGGAAGCGAGCAGTTCTTC
TRBV4-1	-	TRBJ1-5	TRBD1	CASSREQGESNQPQHF	TGCGCCAGCAGCCGGGAACAGGGGGAAAGCAATCAGCCCCAGCATTTT
TRBV28	-	TRBJ1-3	-	CASSLTGDSGNTIYF	TGTGCCAGCAGTTTAACGGGGGACTCTGGAAACACCATATATTTT
TRBV9	-	TRBJ2-3	TRBD2	CASSGGAPDTQYF	TGTGCCAGCTCCGGGGGGGCCCCAGATACGCAGTATTTT
TRBV18	-	TRBJ2-7	TRBD2	CASSRLLAGGLEQYF	TGTGCCAGCTCACGACTGCTAGCGGGAGGGCTCGAGCAGTACTTC
TRBV6-5	-	TRBJ2-5	TRBD2	CASSPVGGRKETQYF	TGTGCCAGCAGCCCGGTCGGGGGGAGGAAAGAGACCCAGTACTTC
TRBV11-2	-	TRBJ1-6	-	CASSLVLPDLSEDSPLHF	TGTGCCAGCAGCTTAGTCCTCCCGGACCTTTCGGAGGATTCACCCCTCCACTTT
TRBV4-1	-	TRBJ2-3	TRBD2	CASSQEPSGGGDTQYF	TGCGCCAGCAGCCAAGAGCCTAGCGGGGGGGGTGATACGCAGTATTTT
TRBV10-3	-	TRBJ2-7	TRBD2	CAIRGLAGRDEQYF	TGTGCCATCAGAGGACTAGCGGGAAGGGACGAGCAGTACTTC
TRBV6-5	-	TRBJ2-1	TRBD2	CASSTGLGAGNEQFF	TGTGCCAGCAGTACGGGACTAGGGGCCGGCAATGAGCAGTTCTTC
TRBV30	-	TRBJ2-7	-	CAWSVSRIAYEQYF	TGTGCCTGGAGTGTCTCCAGGATTGCATACGAGCAGTACTTC
TRBV28	-	TRBJ1-2	-	CASSLQQNYGYTF	TGTGCCAGCAGTTTACAACAGAACTATGGCTACACCTTC
TRBV4-3	-	TRBJ2-7	-	CASSQEWGRYEQYF	TGCGCCAGCAGCCAAGAGTGGGGGAGGTACGAGCAGTACTTC
TRBV6-1	-	TRBJ2-1	TRBD1	CASSPQGDYNEQFF	TGTGCCAGCAGCCCACAGGGGGACTACAATGAGCAGTTCTTC